The clone carrying this TCR beta chain showed up just a few times. The germline gives CDR1 DFQATT, CDR2 SNEGSKA (reference sequence). The CDR3 totals 15 residues. After removal of 2 bases from V and 2 bases from J, the junction contained 6 bases not matched to a gene. The library targeted TCRbeta and was prepared with unique molecular identifiers. TCRdb passed the PCR reads through MiXCR, listing each CDR3 protein once. The table has some 120,000 distinct CDR3 sequences, 10% to 13% seen once. The data are from a study of T-cell reconstitution after alpha-beta-depleted transplantation in children. This specimen was PBMCs, taken before TCRalphabeta/CD19-depleted stem cell transplant. The rearrangement uses TRBV20-1 and TRBJ1-3; 7 positions match TRBD1. The sequence came from a boy younger than 10 with acute lymphoblastic leukemia, due to receive a stem cell transplant. CDR3 in DNA: TGCAGTGCTAGACAGGGGGGCCTCACTGGAAACACCATATATTTT. Its translation: CSARQGGLTGNTIYF.